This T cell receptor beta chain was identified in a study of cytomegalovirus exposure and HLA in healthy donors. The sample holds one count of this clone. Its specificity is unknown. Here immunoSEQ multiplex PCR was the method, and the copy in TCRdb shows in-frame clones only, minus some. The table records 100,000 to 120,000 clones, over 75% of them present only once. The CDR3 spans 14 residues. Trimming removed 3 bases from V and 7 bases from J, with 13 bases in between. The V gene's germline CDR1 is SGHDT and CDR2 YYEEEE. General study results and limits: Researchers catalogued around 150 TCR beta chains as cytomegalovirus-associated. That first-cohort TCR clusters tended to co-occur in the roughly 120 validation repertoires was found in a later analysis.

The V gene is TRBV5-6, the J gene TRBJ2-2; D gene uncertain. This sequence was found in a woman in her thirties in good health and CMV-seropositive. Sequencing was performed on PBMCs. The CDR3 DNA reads TGTGCCAGCAGCTCCGGTACGAGGCACGGGGAGCTGTTTTTT. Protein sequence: CASSSGTRHGELFF.